Listed here are 22 T cell receptor beta chains from one sample, sequenced in a study of blood T cells in healthy people across ages. The use of a sample-barcoded 5' primer and a J-beta primer mix characterized a second PCR of 7 to 11 cycles. TCRdb re-analysed the 5' RACE reads in MiXCR, keeping a single row per CDR3 protein. Of about 970,000 distinct CDR3 sequences listed, 45% to 60% are singletons. The source material was blood. Every receptor here comes from a woman aged 55-70 years in good health.

This chain links TRBV20-1 with TRBJ2-6; D gene unclear. Germline CDR1 DFQATT, CDR2 SNEGSKA (reference sequence). The CDR3 is 13 residues long. V lost 5 bases and J lost 0, with 5 bases in between. CDR3 DNA: TGCAGTGCTTCCCCCTCTGGGGCCAACGTCCTGACTTTC. Its protein product is CSASPSGANVLTF.

The rearrangement links TRBV2 to TRBJ2-7; the D gene is possibly TRBD1 (5 bases). From germline, CDR1 is SNHLY and CDR2 FYNNEI. Trimming left V 1 base short and J 2 bases short, with 15 bases between. This CDR3 spans 16 amino acids. The CDR3 is CASSEVEGPRAYEQYF. The CDR3 DNA follows: TGTGCCAGCAGTGAAGTGGAAGGTCCCAGGGCCTACGAGCAGTACTTC. The full variable domain, completed using reference TRBV2 and TRBJ2-7, is EPEVTQTPSHQVTQMGQEVILRCVPISNHLYFYWYRQILGQKVEFLVSFYNNEISEKSEIFDDQFSVERPDGSNFTLKIRSTKLEDSAMYFCASSEVEGPRAYEQYFGPGTRLTVT.

The rearrangement uses TRBV25-1 and TRBJ1-2; D remains ambiguous. The CDR3 consists of 15 residues. Trimming shortened V by 0 bases and J by 6 bases, and 14 bases separated the two germline ends. From germline, CDR1 is MGHDK and CDR2 SYGVNS. CDR3 in amino acids: CASSEYRGDGHGYTF. DNA for the CDR3: TGTGCCAGCAGTGAATATCGGGGAGACGGCCATGGCTACACCTTC.

The J gene is TRBJ2-7, the V gene TRBV7-2; perhaps D is TRBD1 or TRBD2 (5 bases each). Per the germline V gene, CDR1 is SGHTA and CDR2 is FQGNSA. The V gene lost 4 bases and the J gene lost 0 bases, with 13 bases spanning the gap. The CDR3 totals 15 residues. The CDR3 sequence is CASSSSGTLSYEQYF. CDR3 sequence (DNA): TGTGCCAGCAGCTCTTCAGGGACCCTCTCCTACGAGCAGTACTTC.

The CDR3 DNA is TGCAGCGCTAACCCTCACTCGGGGGGCAGGAATGAGCAGTACTTC. Its translation: CSANPHSGGRNEQYF. The chain employs TRBV29-1 and TRBJ2-5; possible D gene TRBD2, 7 bases. The CDR3 has 15 amino acids. The V and J ends lost 7 bases and 11 bases respectively, with 29 bases between them. Germline V gives CDR1 SQVTM, CDR2 ANQGSEA.

The rearrangement links TRBV6-6 to TRBJ2-7, with 7 bases identical to TRBD1. Losses at the gene ends were 4 bases for V and 5 bases for J; bases not matched to a gene: 8. There are 14 residues in the CDR3. Germline V gene data show CDR1 as MNHNY and CDR2 as SVGAGI (reference sequence). The CDR3 loop is CASSFKGAGNEQYF. Here the CDR3 DNA reads TGTGCCAGCAGTTTCAAGGGGGCGGGTAACGAGCAGTACTTC.

The chain combines TRBV20-1 with TRBJ2-7; 7 bases match TRBD2. Germline CDR1 and CDR2: DFQATT and SNEGSKA (reference sequence). With 3 bases clipped from V and 0 bases from J, the junction kept 5 bases outside the gene matches. The CDR3 covers 14 residues. The CDR3: CSASPRTSSYEQYF. The DNA for the CDR3 is TGCAGTGCTAGCCCTCGGACTAGCTCCTACGAGCAGTACTTC.

V usage is TRBV5-6 and J usage is TRBJ2-5; D unclear. Trimming took off 1 base at V and 1 base at J, with 14 bases between the two ends. The germline V gene encodes CDR1 SGHDT and CDR2 YYEEEE. CDR3 length equals 16 residues. The chain's CDR3 is CASSLKALAAQETQYF. The CDR3 DNA is TGTGCCAGCAGCTTGAAAGCCTTGGCAGCCCAAGAGACCCAGTACTTC.

V gene TRBV28 combines with J gene TRBJ2-7; 7 bases agree with TRBD2. The J segment lost 5 bases and the V segment lost 5 bases, leaving 6 bases of the junction unmatched. The CDR3 extends over 13 amino acids. The germline gives CDR1 MDHEN, CDR2 SYDVKM. The CDR3 is CASSPGGGHEQYF. In DNA form, the CDR3 reads TGTGCCAGCAGTCCTGGGGGGGGTCACGAGCAGTACTTC. Supplemented by reference TRBV28 and TRBJ2-7, the full variable domain reads DVKVTQSSRYLVKRTGEKVFLECVQDMDHENMFWYRQDPGLGLRLIYFSYDVKMKEKGDIPEGYSVSREKKERFSLILESASTNQTSMYLCASSPGGGHEQYFGPGTRLTVT.

The CDR3 DNA reads as TGTGCCAGCAGTTACTCCGACGGTTCTGAGACCCAGTACTTC. This gives the protein CASSYSDGSETQYF. The J gene is TRBJ2-5, the V gene TRBV6-5; no definite D call. Germline V CDR1 and CDR2: MNHEY, SVGAGI. There are 14 residues in the CDR3. V was pared by 0 bases and J by 5 bases, with 10 bases between.

The chain uses TRBV5-1 and TRBJ2-6; D gene ambiguous. V was pared by 1 base and J by 2 bases, with 10 bases between. CDR3 length: 16 amino acids. CDR1 and CDR2 (germline): SGHRS, YFSETQ. The CDR3 nucleotides are TGCGCCAGCAGCTTGAGCGTGGCAGCTGGGGCCAACGTCCTGACTTTC. Protein product: CASSLSVAAGANVLTF.

The chain carries TRBV20-1 and TRBJ2-3; 8 nucleotides match TRBD2. The CDR3 has 15 amino acids. The J segment lost 8 bases and the V segment lost 6 bases, leaving 16 bases of the junction unmatched. Per germline, CDR1 DFQATT and CDR2 SNEGSKA (reference sequence). The CDR3 here is CSAILAVAISGTQYF. In nucleotides, the CDR3 is TGCAGTGCCATACTAGCGGTAGCAATTTCGGGTACGCAGTATTTT.

The chain links TRBV18 to TRBJ2-5; D gene unclear. Trimming removed 3 bases at V and 2 bases at J, with 13 bases between. The length of the CDR3 is 15 residues. Germline values: CDR1 KGHSH, CDR2 LQKENI. The CDR3: CASSPKWVEQETQYF. CDR3 nucleotide sequence: TGTGCCAGCTCACCCAAATGGGTCGAACAAGAGACCCAGTACTTC. Full variable domain (outside the CDR3, taken from reference TRBV18 and TRBJ2-5): NAGVMQNPRHLVRRRGQEARLRCSPMKGHSHVYWYRQLPEEGLKFMVYLQKENIIDESGMPKERFSAEFPKEGPSILRIQQVVRGDSAAYFCASSPKWVEQETQYFGPGTRLLVL.

The chain uses TRBV4-2 and TRBJ1-1; perhaps TRBD1 as D (5 bases). This CDR3 is built from 14 residues. The germline V and J ends were trimmed by 1 base and 7 bases, with 13 bases remaining between them. Per germline, CDR1 LGHNA and CDR2 YNFKEQ. The CDR3 reads CASSQGRQSREAFF. For the CDR3, the DNA is TGTGCCAGCAGCCAAGGGAGACAGAGTCGTGAAGCTTTCTTT.

The chain has TRBV10-3 and TRBJ2-1; 11 bases align to TRBD2. Losses at the gene ends were 4 bases for V and 6 bases for J; bases not matched to a gene: 8. Looked up from germline, CDR1 is ENHRY and CDR2 is SYGVKD. This CDR3 region has 16 residues. CDR3 DNA: TGTGCCATCAGTGGGAAACTAGCGGGAGAGGGCAATGAGCAGTTCTTC. Amino acid sequence: CAISGKLAGEGNEQFF.

The chain links TRBV28 to TRBJ2-1; TRBD2 matches 14 bases. Germline V gene lookup returns CDR1 MDHEN and CDR2 SYDVKM. The CDR3 extends over 15 amino acids. V lost 3 bases to trimming and J lost 9 bases; unmatched junction nucleotides: 4. CDR3 nucleotide sequence: TGTGCCAGCAGTTTCAGGGGACTAGCGGGAGTTGAGCAGTTCTTC. It specifies CASSFRGLAGVEQFF.

V gene TRBV4-1 combines with J gene TRBJ2-1, with D uncertain. Germline V gene sequence: CDR1 MGHRA, CDR2 YSYEKL. The germline V and J ends were trimmed by 2 bases and 4 bases, with 15 bases remaining between them. The CDR3 has 16 residues. The CDR3 nucleotides are TGCGCCAGCAGCCAATTTCTCGATAAGCGTTACAATGAGCAGTTCTTC. Protein sequence: CASSQFLDKRYNEQFF.

The CDR3 nucleotides are TGCAGTGCCAGAAGTACTAGCGGACCTAGCACAGATACGCAGTATTTT. Amino acid sequence: CSARSTSGPSTDTQYF. This chain uses TRBV20-1 with TRBJ2-3, with TRBD2 matching 8 bases. This CDR3 has 16 amino acids. The V and J ends lost 6 bases and 0 bases, in that order; junction bases with no gene match: 11. Germline V gene sequence: CDR1 DFQATT, CDR2 SNEGSKA (reference sequence).

The rearrangement links TRBV27 to TRBJ2-5; D may be TRBD2 (6 bases). The J call may be incorrect, as the DNA end agrees better with TRBJ2-7. CDR3 length equals 17 residues. Per the germline V gene, CDR1 is MNHEY and CDR2 is SMNVEV (reference sequence). CDR3 residues: CASSLRGDAGRTNEQYF. In DNA, the CDR3 is TGTGCCAGCAGCCTCCGAGGGGATGCGGGACGTACTAACGAGCAGTACTTC.

Only a few counts were recorded for this clonotype. The chain links TRBV4-1 to TRBJ2-7; D unresolved. V lost 4 bases, J lost 4 bases, and 20 bases lay in between. Germline CDR1 is MGHRA and CDR2 is YSYEKL. This CDR3 comprises 16 residues. CDR3 nucleotides: TGCGCCAGCAGCCCCCAGCACCACGCCACTAAATACGAGCAGTACTTC. Its translation: CASSPQHHATKYEQYF.

This clonotype was observed a few times. The gene calls are TRBV12-3 or TRBV12-4 and TRBJ2-3; D call uncertain. There are 14 residues in the CDR3. V lost 4 bases and J 9 bases, leaving 17 bases between the germline ends. CDR3: CASSWSRPTRTQYF. The CDR3 DNA sequence: TGTGCCAGCAGTTGGTCCAGGCCCACAAGAACGCAGTATTTT.

This clonotype appeared many times. This chain uses TRBV5-5 with TRBJ2-3; D perhaps matches TRBD2 (6 bases). Germline loops: CDR1 SGHKS, CDR2 YYEKEE (reference sequence). The CDR3 loop spans 15 amino acids. V lost 3 bases, J lost 0 bases, and 11 bases lay in between. For the CDR3, the DNA is TGTGCCAGCAGCTGGCGGGGCCGTAGCACAGATACGCAGTATTTT. It codes for CASSWRGRSTDTQYF.